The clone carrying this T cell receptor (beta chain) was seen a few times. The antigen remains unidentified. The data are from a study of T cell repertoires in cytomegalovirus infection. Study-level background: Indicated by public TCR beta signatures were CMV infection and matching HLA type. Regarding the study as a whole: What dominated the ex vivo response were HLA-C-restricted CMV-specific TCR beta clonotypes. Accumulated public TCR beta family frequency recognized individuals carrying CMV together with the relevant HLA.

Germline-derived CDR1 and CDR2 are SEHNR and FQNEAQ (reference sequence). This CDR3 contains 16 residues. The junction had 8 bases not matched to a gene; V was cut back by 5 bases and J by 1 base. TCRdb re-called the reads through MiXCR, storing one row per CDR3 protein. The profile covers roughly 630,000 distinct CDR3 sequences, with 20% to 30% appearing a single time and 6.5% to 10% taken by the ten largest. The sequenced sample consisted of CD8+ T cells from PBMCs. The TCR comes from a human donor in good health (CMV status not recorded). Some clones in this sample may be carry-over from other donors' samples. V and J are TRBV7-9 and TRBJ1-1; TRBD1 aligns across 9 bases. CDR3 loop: CASSTVQGAPNTEAFF. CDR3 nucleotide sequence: TGTGCCAGCAGCACAGTACAGGGGGCCCCGAACACTGAAGCTTTCTTT.